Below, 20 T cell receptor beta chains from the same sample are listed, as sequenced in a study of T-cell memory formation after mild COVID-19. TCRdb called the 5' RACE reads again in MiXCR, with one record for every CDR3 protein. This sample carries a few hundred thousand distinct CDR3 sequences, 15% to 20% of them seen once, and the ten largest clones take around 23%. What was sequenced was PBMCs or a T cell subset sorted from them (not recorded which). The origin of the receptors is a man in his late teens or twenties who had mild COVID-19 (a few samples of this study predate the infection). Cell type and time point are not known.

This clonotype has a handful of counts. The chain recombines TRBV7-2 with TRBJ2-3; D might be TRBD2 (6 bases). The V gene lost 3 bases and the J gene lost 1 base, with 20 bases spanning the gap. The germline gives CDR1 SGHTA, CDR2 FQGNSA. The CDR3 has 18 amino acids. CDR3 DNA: TGTGCCAGCAGCTTCCCACTCGAACCACTAGCCGGCACAGATACGCAGTATTTT. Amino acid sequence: CASSFPLEPLAGTDTQYF.

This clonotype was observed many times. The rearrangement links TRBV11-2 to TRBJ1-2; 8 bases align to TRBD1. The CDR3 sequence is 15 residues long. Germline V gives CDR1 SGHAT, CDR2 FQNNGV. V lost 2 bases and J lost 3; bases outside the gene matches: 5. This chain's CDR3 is CASSLFQGADYGYTF. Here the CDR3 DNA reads TGTGCCAGCAGCTTATTCCAGGGGGCGGACTATGGCTACACCTTC.

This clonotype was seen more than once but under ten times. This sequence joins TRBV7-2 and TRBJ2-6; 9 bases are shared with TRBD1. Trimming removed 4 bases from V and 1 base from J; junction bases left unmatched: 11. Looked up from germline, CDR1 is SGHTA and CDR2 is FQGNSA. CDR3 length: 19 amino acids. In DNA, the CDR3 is TGTGCCAGCAGCTCCATGAGGGGGGACAGGGAGTCTGGGGCCAACGTCCTGACTTTC. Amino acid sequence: CASSSMRGDRESGANVLTF.

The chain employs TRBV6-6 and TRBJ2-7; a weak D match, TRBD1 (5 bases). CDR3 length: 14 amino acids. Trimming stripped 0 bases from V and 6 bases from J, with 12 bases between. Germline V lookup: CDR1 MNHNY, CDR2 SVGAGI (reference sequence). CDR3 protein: CASSYSQGPGEQYV. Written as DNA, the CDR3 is TGTGCCAGCAGTTACTCTCAGGGCCCGGGCGAGCAGTACGTC.

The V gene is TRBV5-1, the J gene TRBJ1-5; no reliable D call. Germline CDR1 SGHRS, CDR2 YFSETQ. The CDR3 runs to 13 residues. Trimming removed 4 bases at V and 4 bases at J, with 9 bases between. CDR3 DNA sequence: TGCGCCAGCAGCGCCCGCCCGAATCAGCCCCAGCATTTT. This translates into CASSARPNQPQHF.

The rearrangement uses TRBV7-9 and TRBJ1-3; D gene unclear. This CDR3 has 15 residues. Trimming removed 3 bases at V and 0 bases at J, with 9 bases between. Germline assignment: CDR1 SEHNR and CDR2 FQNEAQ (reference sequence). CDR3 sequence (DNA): TGTGCCAGCAGCTTCGGCGCCGACTCTGGAAACACCATATATTTT. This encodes CASSFGADSGNTIYF.

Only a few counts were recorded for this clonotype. The CDR3 reads CASSQQTGYNEQFF. CDR3 DNA: TGTGCCAGCAGCCAGCAGACAGGGTACAATGAGCAGTTCTTC. The V and J genes are TRBV9 and TRBJ2-1, with 7 positions matching TRBD1. Unmatched junction bases numbered 5, after V lost 4 bases and J lost 4 bases. Germline V gene lookup returns CDR1 SGDLS and CDR2 YYNGEE. The CDR3 runs 14 residues.

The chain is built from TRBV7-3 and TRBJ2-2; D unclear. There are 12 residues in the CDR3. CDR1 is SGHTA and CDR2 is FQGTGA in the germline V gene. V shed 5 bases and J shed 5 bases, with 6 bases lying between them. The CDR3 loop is CASSTDTGELFF. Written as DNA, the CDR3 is TGTGCCAGCAGCACTGATACCGGGGAGCTGTTTTTT.

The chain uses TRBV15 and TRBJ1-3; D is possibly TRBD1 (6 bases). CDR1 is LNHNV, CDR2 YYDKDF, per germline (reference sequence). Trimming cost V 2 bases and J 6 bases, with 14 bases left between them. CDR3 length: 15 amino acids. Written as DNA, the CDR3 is TGTGCCACCAGCAGAACAGGGTTTGGTGAAAACACCATATATTTT. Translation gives CATSRTGFGENTIYF.

The CDR3 spells CASSDWLNSPLHF. The CDR3 bases are TGTGCCAGCAGTGACTGGCTTAATTCACCCCTCCACTTT. This chain joins TRBV2 and TRBJ1-6; D is undetermined. Germline CDR1 reads SNHLY; CDR2 reads FYNNEI. The V and J ends lost 3 bases and 6 bases respectively, with 6 bases between them. The CDR3 covers 13 residues.

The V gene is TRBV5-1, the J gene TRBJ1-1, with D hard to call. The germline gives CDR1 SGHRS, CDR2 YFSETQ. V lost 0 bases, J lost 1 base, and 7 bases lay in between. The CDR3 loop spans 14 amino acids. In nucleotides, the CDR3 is TGCGCCAGCAGCTTGGAGTGGGGGAACACTGAAGCTTTCTTT. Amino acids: CASSLEWGNTEAFF.

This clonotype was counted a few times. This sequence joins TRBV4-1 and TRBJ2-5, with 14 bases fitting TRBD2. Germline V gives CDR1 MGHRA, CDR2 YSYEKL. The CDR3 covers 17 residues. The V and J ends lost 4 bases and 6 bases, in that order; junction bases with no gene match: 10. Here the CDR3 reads CASSPGTSGGVGKTQYF. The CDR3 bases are TGCGCCAGCAGCCCCGGGACTAGCGGGGGAGTAGGAAAGACCCAGTACTTC.

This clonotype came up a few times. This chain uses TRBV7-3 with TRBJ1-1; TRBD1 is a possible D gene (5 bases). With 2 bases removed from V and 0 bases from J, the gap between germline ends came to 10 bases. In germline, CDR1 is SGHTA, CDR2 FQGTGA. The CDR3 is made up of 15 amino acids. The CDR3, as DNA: TGTGCCAGCAGCTTACGGGGAGGGGTGAACACTGAAGCTTTCTTT. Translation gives CASSLRGGVNTEAFF.

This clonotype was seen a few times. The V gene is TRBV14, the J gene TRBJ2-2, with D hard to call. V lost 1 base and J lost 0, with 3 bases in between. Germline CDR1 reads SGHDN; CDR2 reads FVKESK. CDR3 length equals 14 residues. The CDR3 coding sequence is TGTGCCAGCAGCCAAGCTCCGAACACCGGGGAGCTGTTTTTT. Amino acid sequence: CASSQAPNTGELFF.

This chain's CDR3 is CSVEEPGRGRTQYF. The CDR3 region has the DNA TGCAGCGTTGAAGAGCCGGGACGGGGGAGGACCCAGTACTTC. The V gene is TRBV29-1, the J gene TRBJ2-5; tentatively, D is TRBD2 (6 bases). This CDR3 contains 14 residues. Germline V gene data show CDR1 as SQVTM and CDR2 as ANQGSEA. V lost 0 bases and J lost 7, with 15 bases in between.

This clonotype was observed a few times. The CDR3 DNA follows: TGTGCCAGCAGCTTTAGTCCCAGCGTCTACGAGCAGTACTTC. This gives the protein CASSFSPSVYEQYF. This chain connects TRBV7-6 to TRBJ2-7; no clear D. This CDR3 region has 14 residues. Germline-derived CDR1 and CDR2 are SGHVS and FNYEAQ. Trimming took off 3 bases at V and 3 bases at J, with 12 bases between the two ends.

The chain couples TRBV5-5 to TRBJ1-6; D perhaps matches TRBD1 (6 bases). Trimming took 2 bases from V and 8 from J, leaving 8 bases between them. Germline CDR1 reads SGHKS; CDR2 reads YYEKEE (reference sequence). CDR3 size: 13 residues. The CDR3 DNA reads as TGTGCCAGCAGCTTAGGACAGTATTCACCCCTCCACTTT. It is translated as CASSLGQYSPLHF. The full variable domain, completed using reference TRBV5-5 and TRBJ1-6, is DAGVTQSPTHLIKTRGQQVTLRCSPISGHKSVSWYQQVLGQGPQFIFQYYEKEERGRGNFPDRFSARQFPNYSSELNVNALLLGDSALYLCASSLGQYSPLHFGNGTRLTVT.

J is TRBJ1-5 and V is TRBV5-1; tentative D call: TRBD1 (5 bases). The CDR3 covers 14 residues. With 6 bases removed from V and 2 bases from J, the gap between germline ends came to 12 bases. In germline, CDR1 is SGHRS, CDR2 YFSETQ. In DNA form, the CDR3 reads TGCGCCAGCATTGGGGACGTGGGCAATCAGCCCCAGCATTTT. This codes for CASIGDVGNQPQHF. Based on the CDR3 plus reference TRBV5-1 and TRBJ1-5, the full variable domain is KAGVTQTPRYLIKTRGQQVTLSCSPISGHRSVSWYQQTPGQGLQFLFEYFSETQRNKGNFPGRFSGRQFSNSRSEMNVSTLELGDSALYLCASIGDVGNQPQHFGDGTRLSIL.

As DNA, the CDR3 is TGTGCCAGCAGTTACCGACAGGGAGGGACTGAAGCTTTCTTT. Amino acids: CASSYRQGGTEAFF. The chain links TRBV6-6 to TRBJ1-1, with TRBD1 identical over 7 bases. Germline V gene sequence: CDR1 MNHNY, CDR2 SVGAGI (reference sequence). V gave up 2 bases and J gave up 5 bases; unmatched junction bases: 5. There are 14 residues in the CDR3.

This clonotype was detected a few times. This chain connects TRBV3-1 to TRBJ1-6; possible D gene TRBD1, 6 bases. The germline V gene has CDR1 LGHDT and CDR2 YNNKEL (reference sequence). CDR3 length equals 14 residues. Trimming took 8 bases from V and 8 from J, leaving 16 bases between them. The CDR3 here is CASGIGKGDSPLHF. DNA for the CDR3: TGTGCCAGCGGTATAGGGAAGGGGGATTCACCCCTCCACTTT.